The rows below give T cell receptor beta chains drawn from one sample of a study of early T cells in non-severe SARS-CoV-2 infection. TCRdb processed the 5' RACE reads anew with MiXCR; each CDR3 protein has one entry. The sample has approximately 83,000 distinct CDR3 sequences, 11% to 15% seen once. The sequenced sample was whole blood. Receptors were obtained from an adult who was a healthcare worker with PCR-confirmed SARS-CoV-2 infection or an uninfected control (not recorded which). CDR3s include the opening cysteine and the closing phenylalanine or tryptophan. The order of the fields is D gene, clone size, V gene, J gene, CDR3 protein, CDR3 DNA. The D gene is left open where the match is weak. Clone size is shown for a subset of rows, as once, few, many or a class of expanded clone.

>TRBD2|many|TRBV18|TRBJ2-3
CASSPPGLADSTDTQYF
TGTGCCAGCTCACCGCCGGGACTAGCGGATAGCACAGATACGCAGTATTTT
>NA|NA|TRBV4-2|TRBJ2-6
CASKVIGPNSGANVLTF
TGTGCCAGCAAGGTCATCGGACCGAACTCTGGGGCCAACGTCCTGACTTTC
>NA|few|TRBV15|TRBJ2-3
CATSRGNTDTQYF
TGTGCCACCAGCAGGGGCAACACAGATACGCAGTATTTT
>NA|many|TRBV6-5|TRBJ1-2
CASRIREGGSGYGYTF
TGTGCCAGCAGGATACGGGAAGGGGGAAGTGGCTATGGCTACACCTTC
>TRBD1|many|TRBV29-1|TRBJ2-7
CSVEAGTGGYEQYF
TGCAGCGTTGAAGCCGGGACAGGGGGTTACGAGCAGTACTTC
>NA|few|TRBV6-2/TRBV6-3|TRBJ2-3
CASSIAEAADTQYF
TGTGCCAGCAGTATAGCGGAGGCGGCAGATACGCAGTATTTT
>NA|NA|TRBV5-1|TRBJ1-2
CASSRDSYGYTF
TGCGCCAGCAGCCGAGACAGCTATGGCTACACCTTC
>NA|NA|TRBV6-5|TRBJ2-1
CASSYGRQGRNEQFF
TGTGCCAGCAGTTACGGTAGGCAGGGGAGGAATGAGCAGTTCTTC
>NA|many|TRBV14|TRBJ2-2
CASSRGPNTGELFF
TGTGCCAGCAGCCGGGGGCCGAACACCGGGGAGCTGTTTTTT
>NA|few|TRBV6-6|TRBJ1-2
CASSQGSSGYTF
TGTGCCAGCAGTCAGGGGAGTAGTGGCTACACCTTC
>NA|few|TRBV11-2|TRBJ2-7
CASSFGPSYEQYF
TGTGCCAGCAGCTTTGGTCCTTCCTACGAGCAGTACTTC
>NA|few|TRBV7-6|TRBJ2-1
CASSLSDNEQFF
TGTGCCAGCAGCTTATCAGACAATGAGCAGTTCTTC
>NA|few|TRBV19|TRBJ2-4
CASSARREQNIQYF
TGTGCCAGTAGTGCCCGACGGGAGCAAAACATTCAGTACTTC
>NA|few|TRBV5-4|TRBJ1-4
CASSSGSGEKLFF
TGTGCCAGCAGCTCAGGCTCTGGGGAAAAACTGTTTTTT
>NA|many|TRBV27|TRBJ2-2
CASTVPNTGELFF
TGTGCCAGCACCGTCCCTAACACCGGGGAGCTGTTTTTT
>TRBD1|NA|TRBV20-1|TRBJ1-4
CSARDRGSHEKLFF
TGCAGTGCTAGAGACAGGGGGAGCCATGAAAAACTGTTTTTT
>NA|few|TRBV6-5|TRBJ1-2
CASSYSGTVRGYTF
TGTGCCAGCAGTTACTCCGGGACTGTGCGTGGCTACACCTTC
>NA|few|TRBV2|TRBJ1-1
CASSEGGKWNTEAFF
TGTGCCAGCAGTGAGGGGGGCAAATGGAACACTGAAGCTTTCTTT
>NA|many|TRBV24-1|TRBJ2-1
CATTGGSYNEQFF
TGTGCCACCACCGGGGGCTCCTACAATGAGCAGTTCTTC
>NA|few|TRBV11-3|TRBJ2-4
CASSSRDPKAKNIQYF
TGTGCCAGCAGCTCCCGGGACCCGAAGGCCAAAAACATTCAGTACTTC